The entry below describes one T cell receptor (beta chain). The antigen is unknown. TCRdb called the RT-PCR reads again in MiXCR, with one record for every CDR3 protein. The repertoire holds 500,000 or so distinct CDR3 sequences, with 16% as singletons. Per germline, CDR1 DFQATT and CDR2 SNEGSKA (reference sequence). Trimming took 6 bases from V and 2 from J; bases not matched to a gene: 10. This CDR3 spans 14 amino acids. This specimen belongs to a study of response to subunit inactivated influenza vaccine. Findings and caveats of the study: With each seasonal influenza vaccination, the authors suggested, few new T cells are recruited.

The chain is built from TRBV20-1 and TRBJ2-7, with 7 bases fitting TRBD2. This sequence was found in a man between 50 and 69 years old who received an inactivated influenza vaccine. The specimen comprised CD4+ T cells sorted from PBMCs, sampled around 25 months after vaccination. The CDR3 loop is CSATIAGGTYEQYF. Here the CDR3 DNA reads TGCAGTGCCACAATAGCGGGTGGAACCTACGAGCAGTACTTC.